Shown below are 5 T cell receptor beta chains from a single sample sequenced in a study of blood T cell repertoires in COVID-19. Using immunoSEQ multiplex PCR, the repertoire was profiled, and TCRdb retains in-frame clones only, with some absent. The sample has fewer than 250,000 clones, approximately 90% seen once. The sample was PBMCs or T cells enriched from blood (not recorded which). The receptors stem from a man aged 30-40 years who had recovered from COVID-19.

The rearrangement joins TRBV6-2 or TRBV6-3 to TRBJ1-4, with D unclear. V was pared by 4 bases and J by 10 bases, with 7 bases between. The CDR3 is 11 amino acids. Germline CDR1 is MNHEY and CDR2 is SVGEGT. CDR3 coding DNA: TGTGCCAGCAGTTTTAGCGTAAAACTGTTTTTT. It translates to CASSFSVKLFF.

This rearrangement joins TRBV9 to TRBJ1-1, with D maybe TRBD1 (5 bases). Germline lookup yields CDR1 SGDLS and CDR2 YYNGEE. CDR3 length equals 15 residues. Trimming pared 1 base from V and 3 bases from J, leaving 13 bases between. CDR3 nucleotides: TGTGCCAGCAGCGTACGCCCAGGGTCGGACACTGAAGCTTTCTTT. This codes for CASSVRPGSDTEAFF.

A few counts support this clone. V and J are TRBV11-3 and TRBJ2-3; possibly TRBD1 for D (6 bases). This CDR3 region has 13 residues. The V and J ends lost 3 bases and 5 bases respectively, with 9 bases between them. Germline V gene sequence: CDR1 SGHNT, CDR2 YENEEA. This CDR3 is CASSFRGIDTQYF. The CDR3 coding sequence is TGTGCCAGCAGCTTTAGGGGGATAGATACGCAGTATTTT. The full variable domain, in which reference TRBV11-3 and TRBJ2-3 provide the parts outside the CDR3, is EAGVVQSPRYKIIEKKQPVAFWCNPISGHNTLYWYLQNLGQGPELLIRYENEEAVDDSQLPKDRFSAERLKGVDSTLKIQPAELGDSAVYLCASSFRGIDTQYFGPGTRLTVL.

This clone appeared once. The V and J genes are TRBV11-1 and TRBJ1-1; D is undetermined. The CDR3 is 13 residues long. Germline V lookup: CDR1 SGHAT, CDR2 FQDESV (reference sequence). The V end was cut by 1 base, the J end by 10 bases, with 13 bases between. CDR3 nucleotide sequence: TGTGCCAGCAGCTTAGTGTTGGAAGAGGGAGCTTTCTTT. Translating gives CASSLVLEEGAFF.

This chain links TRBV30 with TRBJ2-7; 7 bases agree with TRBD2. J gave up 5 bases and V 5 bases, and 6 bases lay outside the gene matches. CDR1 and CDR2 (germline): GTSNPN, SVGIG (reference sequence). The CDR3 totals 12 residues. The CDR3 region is CAWGDYRHEQYF. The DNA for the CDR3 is TGTGCCTGGGGGGACTATCGCCACGAGCAGTACTTC.